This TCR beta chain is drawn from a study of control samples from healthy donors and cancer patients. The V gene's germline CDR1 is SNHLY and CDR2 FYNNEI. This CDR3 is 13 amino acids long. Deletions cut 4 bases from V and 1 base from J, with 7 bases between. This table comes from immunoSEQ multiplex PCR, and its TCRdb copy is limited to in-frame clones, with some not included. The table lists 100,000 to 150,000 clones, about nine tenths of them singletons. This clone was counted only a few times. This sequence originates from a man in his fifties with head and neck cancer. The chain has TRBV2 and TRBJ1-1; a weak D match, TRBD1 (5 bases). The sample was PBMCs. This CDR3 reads CASSGQTNTEAFF. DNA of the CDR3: TGTGCCAGCAGTGGACAGACGAACACTGAAGCTTTCTTT.